Listed here are 18 T cell receptor beta chains from one sample, sequenced in a study of blood T cell repertoires in COVID-19. Clones were sequenced by immunoSEQ multiplex PCR, and TCRdb holds only the in-frame ones, with some missing. The sample lists approximately 200,000 clones; 82% were seen once. Sequenced input: PBMCs or T cells enriched from blood (not recorded which). These receptors came from a man aged 40-55 years who had recovered from COVID-19.

Here the CDR3 reads CASSSEARYTGELFF. In DNA, the CDR3 is TGTGCCAGCAGCTCCGAAGCGAGATACACCGGGGAGCTGTTTTTT. This chain links TRBV11-2 with TRBJ2-2; D unclear. V dropped 4 bases and J dropped 3 bases, with 12 bases sitting between them. The CDR3 runs 15 residues. Germline V CDR1 and CDR2: SGHAT, FQNNGV.

The chain couples TRBV27 to TRBJ1-1, with D possibly matching TRBD1 (5 bases). CDR1 is MNHEY, CDR2 SMNVEV, per germline (reference sequence). V lost 2 bases, J lost 1 base, and 8 bases lay in between. The CDR3 consists of 14 residues. CDR3: CASSLVGANTEAFF. In DNA form, the CDR3 reads TGTGCCAGCAGTTTAGTTGGGGCGAACACTGAAGCTTTCTTT.

The J gene is TRBJ1-4, the V gene TRBV28; TRBD1 aligns across 9 bases. Germline-derived CDR1 and CDR2 are MDHEN and SYDVKM. V was pared by 5 bases and J by 5 bases, with 6 bases of the junction left unmatched. The CDR3 sequence is 15 residues long. The CDR3 is CASSTTGTGNEKLFF. The CDR3 DNA is TGTGCCAGCAGTACAACCGGGACAGGGAATGAAAAACTGTTTTTT.

V and J are TRBV25-1 and TRBJ2-3; a weak D match, TRBD2 (6 bases). The germline V gene encodes CDR1 MGHDK and CDR2 SYGVNS. The V end was cut by 2 bases, the J end by 1 base, with 10 bases between. The CDR3 spans 15 residues. CDR3 bases: TGTGCCAGCAGTGAACTAGCGCTTGGCACAGATACGCAGTATTTT. Protein sequence: CASSELALGTDTQYF.

The J gene is TRBJ1-5, the V gene TRBV19; D remains ambiguous. This CDR3 comprises 13 residues. Germline lookup yields CDR1 LNHDA and CDR2 SQIVND (reference sequence). V was shortened by 7 bases and J by 3 bases, with 10 bases between the two germline ends. The CDR3 DNA is TGTGCCAGTAAACGGGAAAACAATCAGCCCCAGCATTTT. It yields the protein CASKRENNQPQHF.

This rearrangement joins TRBV11-2 to TRBJ2-2, with D perhaps TRBD1 (6 bases). Trimming took 3 bases from V and 0 from J, leaving 14 bases between them. The CDR3 has 17 amino acids. Germline assignment: CDR1 SGHAT and CDR2 FQNNGV. The CDR3, as DNA: TGTGCCAGCAGCTTCCCCGTGGGGGCCACGAACACCGGGGAGCTGTTTTTT. Protein: CASSFPVGATNTGELFF.

The genes are TRBV9 and TRBJ1-3; D call uncertain. The germline V and J ends were trimmed by 0 bases and 0 bases, with 7 bases remaining between them. The CDR3 is made up of 15 amino acids. Germline CDR1 reads SGDLS; CDR2 reads YYNGEE. CDR3 DNA sequence: TGTGCCAGCAGCGTAGGATGGAGCTCTGGAAACACCATATATTTT. It translates to CASSVGWSSGNTIYF.

The rearrangement uses TRBV10-3 and TRBJ2-5; 8 bases line up with TRBD2. Trimming removed 3 bases from V and 2 bases from J; junction bases left unmatched: 5. CDR1 ENHRY and CDR2 SYGVKD come from the germline V gene. This CDR3 has 15 amino acids. In nucleotides, the CDR3 is TGTGCCATCAGTGATGAACTAGCGGCACAAGAGACCCAGTACTTC. It specifies CAISDELAAQETQYF.

This clone has only a few counts. V is TRBV24-1 and J is TRBJ2-1, with D possibly being TRBD1 (5 bases). The germline V gene has CDR1 KGHDR and CDR2 SFDVKD. V lost 4 bases and J 0 bases, leaving 15 bases between the germline ends. This CDR3 contains 17 residues. CDR3 in amino acids: CATSDSTGISSYNEQFF. The CDR3 bases are TGTGCCACCAGTGACTCCACAGGAATAAGCTCCTACAATGAGCAGTTCTTC.

This clone is a singleton in its sample. The chain uses TRBV19 and TRBJ1-1; D is unclear. This CDR3 spans 14 amino acids. V was shortened by 3 bases and J by 5 bases, with 13 bases between the two germline ends. Germline V gives CDR1 LNHDA, CDR2 SQIVND (reference sequence). Here the CDR3 reads CASSIPSPVTEAFF. The CDR3 nucleotides are TGTGCCAGTAGTATCCCTTCCCCCGTGACTGAAGCTTTCTTT.

This chain joins TRBV30 and TRBJ1-2, with unresolved D. Germline-derived CDR1 and CDR2 are GTSNPN and SVGIG (reference sequence). This CDR3 spans 13 amino acids. V was shortened by 0 bases and J by 7 bases, with 12 bases between the two germline ends. This chain's CDR3 is CAWSVRSAGGYTF. Here the CDR3 DNA reads TGTGCCTGGAGTGTACGATCAGCGGGTGGCTACACCTTC. Supplemented by reference TRBV30 and TRBJ1-2, the full variable domain reads SQTIHQWPATLVQPVGSPLSLECTVEGTSNPNLYWYRQAAGRGLQLLFYSVGIGQISSEVPQNLSASRPQDRQFILSSKKLLLSDSGFYLCAWSVRSAGGYTFGSGTRLTVV.

DNA of the CDR3: TGTGCCAGCAGCTTACCCCCAGGGTCGAACACCGGGGAGCTGTTTTTT. Encoded protein: CASSLPPGSNTGELFF. V usage is TRBV7-2 and J usage is TRBJ2-2, with D tentatively TRBD1 (5 bases). This CDR3 is built from 16 residues. V gave up 2 bases and J gave up 0 bases, with 10 bases separating them. Germline V gene sequence: CDR1 SGHTA, CDR2 FQGNSA.

V is TRBV5-1 and J is TRBJ2-2; 9 nucleotides align to TRBD2. Germline-derived CDR1 and CDR2 are SGHRS and YFSETQ. This CDR3 contains 15 residues. The trim removed 2 bases at V and 7 bases at J, leaving 6 bases unmatched. As DNA, the CDR3 is TGCGCCAGCAGCTTAAATAGCGGGAGAGGCGGGGAGCTGTTTTTT. Encoded protein: CASSLNSGRGGELFF.

The chain has TRBV4-1 and TRBJ2-1; TRBD1 matches 12 bases. The CDR3 has 21 amino acids. The V segment lost 0 bases and the J segment 10 bases; nucleotides outside the gene matches: 22. Germline CDR1 reads MGHRA; CDR2 reads YSYEKL. The CDR3 reads CASSQDPGGTGGVGWSGEQFF. In DNA, the CDR3 is TGCGCCAGCAGCCAAGATCCTGGCGGGACAGGGGGCGTAGGTTGGTCTGGGGAGCAGTTCTTC.

This clone has only a few counts. The rearrangement uses TRBV5-5 and TRBJ2-1, with 10 bases fitting TRBD2. J was trimmed by 4 bases and V by 3 bases; bases with no gene match: 10. The length of the CDR3 is 17 residues. The germline V gene encodes CDR1 SGHKS and CDR2 YYEKEE (reference sequence). CDR3 loop: CASSSSGRRFFYNEQFF. CDR3 nucleotides: TGTGCCAGCAGCTCTAGCGGGAGAAGGTTTTTTTACAATGAGCAGTTCTTC.

This chain joins TRBV4-3 and TRBJ2-1; 8 bases are shared with TRBD1. The CDR3 has 18 amino acids. V gave up 3 bases and J gave up 4 bases; unmatched junction bases: 14. From germline, CDR1 is LGHNA and CDR2 YSLEER. The CDR3 DNA sequence: TGCGCCAGCAGCCATGTAAACCGCCGGGACAGGCTTTACAATGAGCAGTTCTTC. This sequence encodes CASSHVNRRDRLYNEQFF.

V is TRBV9 and J is TRBJ2-3; 8 bases are a match to TRBD1. With V trimmed by 0 bases and J by 1 base, 7 bases remained unmatched. The CDR3 is 17 residues long. Germline lookup yields CDR1 SGDLS and CDR2 YYNGEE. CDR3 DNA sequence: TGTGCCAGCAGCGTAGGGACAGGGAGGTCAGGCACAGATACGCAGTATTTT. Translating it yields CASSVGTGRSGTDTQYF. Supplemented by reference TRBV9 and TRBJ2-3, the full variable domain reads DSGVTQTPKHLITATGQRVTLRCSPRSGDLSVYWYQQSLDQGLQFLIQYYNGEERAKGNILERFSAQQFPDLHSELNLSSLELGDSALYFCASSVGTGRSGTDTQYFGPGTRLTVL.

The V and J genes are TRBV5-1 and TRBJ1-4, with 11 bases matching TRBD1. CDR3 length: 17 amino acids. The V gene end was trimmed by 4 bases and the J gene end by 7 bases; junction bases not matched to a gene: 12. Germline V lookup: CDR1 SGHRS, CDR2 YFSETQ. CDR3 region: CASSLWSPGQGGEKLFF. The CDR3 nucleotides are TGCGCCAGCAGCCTGTGGTCTCCGGGACAGGGGGGTGAAAAACTGTTTTTT.